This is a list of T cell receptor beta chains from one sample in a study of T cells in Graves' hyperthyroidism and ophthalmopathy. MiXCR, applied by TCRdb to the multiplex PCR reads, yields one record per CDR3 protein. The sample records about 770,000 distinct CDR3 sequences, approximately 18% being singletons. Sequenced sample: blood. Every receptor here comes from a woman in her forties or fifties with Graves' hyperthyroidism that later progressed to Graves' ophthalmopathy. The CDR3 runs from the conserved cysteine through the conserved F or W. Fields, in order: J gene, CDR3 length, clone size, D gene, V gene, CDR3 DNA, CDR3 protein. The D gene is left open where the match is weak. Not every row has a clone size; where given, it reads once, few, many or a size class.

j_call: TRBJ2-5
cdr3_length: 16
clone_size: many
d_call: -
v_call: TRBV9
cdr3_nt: TGTGCCAGCAGCGTAGCTCCGGGGACGGGTCAAGAGACCCAGTACTTC
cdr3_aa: CASSVAPGTGQETQYF

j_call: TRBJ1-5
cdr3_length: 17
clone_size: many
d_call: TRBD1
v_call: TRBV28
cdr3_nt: TGTGCCAGCAGTCGACTGATAGACAGGGATAGCAATCAGCCCCAGCATTTT
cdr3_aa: CASSRLIDRDSNQPQHF

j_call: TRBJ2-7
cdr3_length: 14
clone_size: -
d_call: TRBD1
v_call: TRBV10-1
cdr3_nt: TGCGCCAGCAGTGAAGGCAGGGGGCTATACGAGCAGTACTTC
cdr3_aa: CASSEGRGLYEQYF

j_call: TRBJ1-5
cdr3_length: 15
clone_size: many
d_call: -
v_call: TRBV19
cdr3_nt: TGTGCCAGTAGTTCGACGAAGTATAGCAATCAGCCCCAGCATTTT
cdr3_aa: CASSSTKYSNQPQHF

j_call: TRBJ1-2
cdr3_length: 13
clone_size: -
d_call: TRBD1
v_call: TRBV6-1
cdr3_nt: TGTGCCAGCCTCAGGGGGCGCAACTATGGCTACACCTTC
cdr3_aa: CASLRGRNYGYTF

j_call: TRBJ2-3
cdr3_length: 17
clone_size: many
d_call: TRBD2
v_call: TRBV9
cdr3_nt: TGTGCCAGCAGCGTTACGTCTAGCGGGGCCTACACAGATACGCAGTATTTT
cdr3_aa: CASSVTSSGAYTDTQYF

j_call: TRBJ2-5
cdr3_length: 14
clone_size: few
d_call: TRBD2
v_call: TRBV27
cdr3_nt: TGTGCCAGCAGTCCCACCCTGGACGCGGGGGCCCAGTACTTC
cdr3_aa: CASSPTLDAGAQYF

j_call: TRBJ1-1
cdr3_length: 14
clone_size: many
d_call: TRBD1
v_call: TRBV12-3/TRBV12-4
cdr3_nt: TGTGCCAGCGCCTCGACAGGGGTGAACACTGAAGCTTTCTTT
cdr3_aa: CASASTGVNTEAFF

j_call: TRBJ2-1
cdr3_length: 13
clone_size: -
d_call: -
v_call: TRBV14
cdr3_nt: TGTGCCAGCAGCCCAACAGGGTGGGATGAGCAGTTCTTC
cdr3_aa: CASSPTGWDEQFF

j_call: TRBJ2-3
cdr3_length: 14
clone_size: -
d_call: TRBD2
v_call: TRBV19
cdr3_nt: TGTGCCAGCAGTGGGGGCGGGGGGGCAGATACGCAGTATTTT
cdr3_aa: CASSGGGGADTQYF

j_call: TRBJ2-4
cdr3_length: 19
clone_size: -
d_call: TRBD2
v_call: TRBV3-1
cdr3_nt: TGTGCCAGCAGCCATGTAGCGGGGGCAACGCTTTTCGCCAAAAACATTCAGTACTTC
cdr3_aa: CASSHVAGATLFAKNIQYF

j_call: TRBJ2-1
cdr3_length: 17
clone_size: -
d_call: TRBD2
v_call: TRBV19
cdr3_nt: TGTGCCAGTAGTATAGGCCAACTAGCGGGTCCCTACAATGAGCAGTTCTTC
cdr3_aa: CASSIGQLAGPYNEQFF

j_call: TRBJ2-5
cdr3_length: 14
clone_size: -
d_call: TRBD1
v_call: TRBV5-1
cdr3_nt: TGCGCCAGCAGCAACGACGGGACAGTTGAGACCCAGTACTTC
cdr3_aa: CASSNDGTVETQYF

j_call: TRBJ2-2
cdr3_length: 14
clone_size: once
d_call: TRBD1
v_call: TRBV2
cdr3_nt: TGTGCCAGCCTGGACAGGGTGAACACCGGGGAGCTGTTTTTT
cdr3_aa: CASLDRVNTGELFF

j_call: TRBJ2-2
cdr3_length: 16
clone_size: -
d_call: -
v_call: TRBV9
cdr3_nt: TGTGCCAGCAGCGTTATGAGACAATTGAACACCGGGGAGCTGTTTTTT
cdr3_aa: CASSVMRQLNTGELFF

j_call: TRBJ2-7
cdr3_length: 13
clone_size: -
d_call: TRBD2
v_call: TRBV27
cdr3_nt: TGTGCCAGCAGGGAAAGCGGGGGCTACGAGCAGTACTTC
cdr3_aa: CASRESGGYEQYF

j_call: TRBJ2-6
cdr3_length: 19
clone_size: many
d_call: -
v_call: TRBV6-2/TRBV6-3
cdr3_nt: TGTGCCAGCAGTTACGAACGGAACCGAGACAAGACTGGGGCCAACGTCCTGACTTTC
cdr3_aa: CASSYERNRDKTGANVLTF

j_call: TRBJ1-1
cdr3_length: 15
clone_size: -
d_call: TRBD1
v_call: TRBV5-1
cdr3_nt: TGCGCCAGCAGAATTCCGGGACAGATGAACACTGAAGCTTTCTTT
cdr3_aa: CASRIPGQMNTEAFF

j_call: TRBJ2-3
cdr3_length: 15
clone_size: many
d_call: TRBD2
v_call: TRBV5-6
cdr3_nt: TGTGCCAGCAGCCCTCCGGGACTAGCCACGGATACGCAGTATTTT
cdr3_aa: CASSPPGLATDTQYF

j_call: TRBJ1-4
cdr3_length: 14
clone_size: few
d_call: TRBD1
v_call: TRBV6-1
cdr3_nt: TGTGCCAGCAGAAAGACAGGGTCTAATGAAAAACTGTTTTTT
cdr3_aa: CASRKTGSNEKLFF

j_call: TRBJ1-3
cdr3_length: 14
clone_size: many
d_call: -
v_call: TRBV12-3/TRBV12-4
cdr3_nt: TGTGCCAGCAGTCTCAGGGTAGGGGGGAACACCATATATTTT
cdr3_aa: CASSLRVGGNTIYF

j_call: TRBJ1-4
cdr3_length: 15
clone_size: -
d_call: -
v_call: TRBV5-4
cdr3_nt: TGTGCCAGCAGCTGGGACAAGACAACTAATGAAAAACTGTTTTTT
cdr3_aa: CASSWDKTTNEKLFF

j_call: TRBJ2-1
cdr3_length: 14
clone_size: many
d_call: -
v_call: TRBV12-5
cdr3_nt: TGTGCTAGTGGTCACGGGGCTTCCTACAATGAGCAGTTCTTC
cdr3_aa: CASGHGASYNEQFF

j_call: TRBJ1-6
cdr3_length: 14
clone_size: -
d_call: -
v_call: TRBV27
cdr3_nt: TGTGCCAGCACAATCAGCTCCTATAATTCACCCCTCCACTTT
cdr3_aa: CASTISSYNSPLHF

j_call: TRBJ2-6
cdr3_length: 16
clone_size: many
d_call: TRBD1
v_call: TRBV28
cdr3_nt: TGTGCCAGCACCAAGACAGGGAGATCTGGGGCCAACGTCCTGACTTTC
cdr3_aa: CASTKTGRSGANVLTF

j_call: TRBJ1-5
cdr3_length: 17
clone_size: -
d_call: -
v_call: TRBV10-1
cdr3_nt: TGCGCCAGCAGTGACAACACTGCACCTTATAGCAATCAGCCCCAGCATTTT
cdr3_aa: CASSDNTAPYSNQPQHF

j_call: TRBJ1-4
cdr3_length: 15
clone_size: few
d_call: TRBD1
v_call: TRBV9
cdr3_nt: TGTGCCAGCAGCCCCCGACAGGGAGGTAATGAAAAACTGTTTTTT
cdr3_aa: CASSPRQGGNEKLFF

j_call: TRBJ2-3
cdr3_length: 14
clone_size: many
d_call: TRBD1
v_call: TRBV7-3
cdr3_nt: TGTGCCAGCAGCTTTCGGACAGGTGGAGATACGCAGTATTTT
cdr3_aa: CASSFRTGGDTQYF

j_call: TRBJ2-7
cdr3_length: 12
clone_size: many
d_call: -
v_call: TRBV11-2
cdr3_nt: TGTGCCAGCAGCTTTGGGGGGTACGAGCAGTACTTC
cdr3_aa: CASSFGGYEQYF

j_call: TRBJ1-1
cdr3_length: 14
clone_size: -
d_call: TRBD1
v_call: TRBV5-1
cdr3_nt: TGCGCCGGCCTAACCGGACAGGGGGACACTGAAGCTTTCTTT
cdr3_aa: CAGLTGQGDTEAFF

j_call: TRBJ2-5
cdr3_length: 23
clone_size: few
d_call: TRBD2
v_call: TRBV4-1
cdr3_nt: TGCGCCAGCAGCCGAGATTACTTCCCGGGACAAACCGGGACTAGCCTGTACCAAGAGACCCAGTACTTC
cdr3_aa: CASSRDYFPGQTGTSLYQETQYF

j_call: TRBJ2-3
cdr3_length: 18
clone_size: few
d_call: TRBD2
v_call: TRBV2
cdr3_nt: TGTGCCAGCGAAGGACTAGCGGGGGCCCCGGGTTTCGCAGATACGCAGTATTTT
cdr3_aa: CASEGLAGAPGFADTQYF

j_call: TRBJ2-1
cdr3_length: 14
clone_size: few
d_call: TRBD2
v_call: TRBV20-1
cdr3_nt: TGCAGTGCCCACATGGGACTAGCGGCCAATGAGCAGTTCTTC
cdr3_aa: CSAHMGLAANEQFF

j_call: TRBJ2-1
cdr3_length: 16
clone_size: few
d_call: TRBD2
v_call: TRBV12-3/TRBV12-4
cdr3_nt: TGTGCCAGCAGTCCCAAGGTAGCGGGGCCTTACAATGAGCAGCTCTTC
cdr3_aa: CASSPKVAGPYNEQLF

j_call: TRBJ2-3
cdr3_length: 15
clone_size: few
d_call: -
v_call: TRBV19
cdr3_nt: TGTGCCAGTAGTATAAGGCTGGGGGGCACAGATACGCAGTATTTT
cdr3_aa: CASSIRLGGTDTQYF

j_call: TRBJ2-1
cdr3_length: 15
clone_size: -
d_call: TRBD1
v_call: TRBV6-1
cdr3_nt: TGTGCCAGCAGTGCCCGACAGGGAAGCGACAATGAGCAGTTCTTC
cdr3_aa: CASSARQGSDNEQFF

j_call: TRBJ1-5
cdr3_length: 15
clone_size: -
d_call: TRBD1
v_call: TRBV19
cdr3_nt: TGTGCCAGTAGTATACAAACAGGGGGCTATCAGCCCCAGCATTTT
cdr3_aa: CASSIQTGGYQPQHF

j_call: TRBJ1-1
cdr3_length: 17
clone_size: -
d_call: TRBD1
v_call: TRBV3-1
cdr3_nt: TGTGCCAGCAGCCCAATCGGGACAGGGGATTGGGTCACTGAAGCTTTCTTT
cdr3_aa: CASSPIGTGDWVTEAFF

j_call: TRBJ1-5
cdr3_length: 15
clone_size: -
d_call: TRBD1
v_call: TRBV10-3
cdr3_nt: TGTGCCATCGGGTCCGGGACAGGCAACAATCAGCCCCAGCATTTT
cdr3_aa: CAIGSGTGNNQPQHF

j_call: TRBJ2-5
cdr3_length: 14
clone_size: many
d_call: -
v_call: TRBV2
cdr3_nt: TGTGCCAGCAGTTCGGCGAGTGGCGAGGAGACCCAGTACTTC
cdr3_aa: CASSSASGEETQYF

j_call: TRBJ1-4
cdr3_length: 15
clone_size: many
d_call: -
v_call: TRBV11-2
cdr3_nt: TGTGCCAGCAGCTTGCGGGGAGGGGCTAATGAAAAACTGTTTTTT
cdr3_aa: CASSLRGGANEKLFF

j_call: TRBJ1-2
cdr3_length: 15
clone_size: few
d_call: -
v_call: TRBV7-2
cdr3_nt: TGTGCCAGCAGCTCTTACAGGGTCGTAAAGGATGGCTACACCTTC
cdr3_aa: CASSSYRVVKDGYTF

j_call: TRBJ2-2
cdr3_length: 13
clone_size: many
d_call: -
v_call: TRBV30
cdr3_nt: TGTGCCTGGAGTGTACTTCCCACCGGGGAGCTGTTTTTT
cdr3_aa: CAWSVLPTGELFF

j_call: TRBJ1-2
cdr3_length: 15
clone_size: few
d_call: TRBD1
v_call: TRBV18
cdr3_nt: TGTGCCAGCTCATCAGGACAGGCCCATACCTATGGCTACACCTTC
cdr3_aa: CASSSGQAHTYGYTF

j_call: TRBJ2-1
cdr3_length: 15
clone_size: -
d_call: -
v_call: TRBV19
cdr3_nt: TGTGCCAGTAGTATAGATTCAGCCAGTTACAATGAGCAGTTCTTC
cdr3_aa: CASSIDSASYNEQFF

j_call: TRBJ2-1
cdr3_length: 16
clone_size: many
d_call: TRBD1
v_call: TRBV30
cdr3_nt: TGTGCCTGGAGTAGCATTACAGGGGGGTCTTACAATGAGCAGTTCTTC
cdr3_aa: CAWSSITGGSYNEQFF